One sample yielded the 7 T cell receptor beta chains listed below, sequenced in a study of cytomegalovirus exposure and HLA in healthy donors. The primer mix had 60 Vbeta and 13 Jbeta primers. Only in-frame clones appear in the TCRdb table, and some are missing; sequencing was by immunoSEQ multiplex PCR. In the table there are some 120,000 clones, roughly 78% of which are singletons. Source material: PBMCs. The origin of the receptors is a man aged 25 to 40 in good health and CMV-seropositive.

CDR3 nucleotide sequence: TGTGCCAGCAGTGAATTCGGGACAGGGCAAGAAAAACTGTTTTTT. Protein sequence: CASSEFGTGQEKLFF. The chain couples TRBV6-1 to TRBJ1-4; 9 nucleotides agree with TRBD1. CDR1 and CDR2 from the germline V gene are MNHNS and SASEGT. The trim removed 2 bases at V and 8 bases at J, leaving 6 bases unmatched. The CDR3 runs to 15 residues.

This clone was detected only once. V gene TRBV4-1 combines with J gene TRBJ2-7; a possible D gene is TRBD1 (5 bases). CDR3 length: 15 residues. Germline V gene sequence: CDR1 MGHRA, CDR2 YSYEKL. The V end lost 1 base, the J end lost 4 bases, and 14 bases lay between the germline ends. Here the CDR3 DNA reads TGCGCCAGCAGCCAAGGGCCTGTACAGGCATACGAGCAGTACTTC. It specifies CASSQGPVQAYEQYF.

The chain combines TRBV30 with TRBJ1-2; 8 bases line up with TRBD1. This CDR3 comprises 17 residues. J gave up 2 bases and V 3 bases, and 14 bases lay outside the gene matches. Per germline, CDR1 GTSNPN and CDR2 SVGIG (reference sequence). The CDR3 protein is CAWSLLHAGTGNYGYTF. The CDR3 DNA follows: TGTGCCTGGAGCCTCTTACACGCCGGGACAGGAAACTATGGCTACACCTTC.

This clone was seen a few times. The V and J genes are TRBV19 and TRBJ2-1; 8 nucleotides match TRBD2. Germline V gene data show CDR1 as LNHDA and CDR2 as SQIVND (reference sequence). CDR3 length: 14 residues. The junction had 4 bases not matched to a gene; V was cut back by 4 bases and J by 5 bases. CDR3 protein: CASSRVAGNNEQFF. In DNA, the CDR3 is TGTGCCAGTAGTAGGGTAGCGGGGAACAATGAGCAGTTCTTC.

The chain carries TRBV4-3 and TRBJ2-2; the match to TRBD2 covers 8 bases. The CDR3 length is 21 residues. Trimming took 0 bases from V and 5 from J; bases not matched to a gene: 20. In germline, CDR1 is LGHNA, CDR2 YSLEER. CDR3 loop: CASSQDSQGRVDSGETGELFF. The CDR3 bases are TGCGCCAGCAGCCAAGATTCGCAGGGAAGGGTTGATAGCGGGGAAACCGGGGAGCTGTTTTTT.

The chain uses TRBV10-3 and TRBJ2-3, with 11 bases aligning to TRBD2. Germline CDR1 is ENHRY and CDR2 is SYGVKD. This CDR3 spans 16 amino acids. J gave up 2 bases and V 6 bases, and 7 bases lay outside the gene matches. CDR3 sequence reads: CAIRPRLAGPTDTQYF. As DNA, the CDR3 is TGTGCCATCAGACCCCGACTAGCGGGACCCACAGATACGCAGTATTTT.

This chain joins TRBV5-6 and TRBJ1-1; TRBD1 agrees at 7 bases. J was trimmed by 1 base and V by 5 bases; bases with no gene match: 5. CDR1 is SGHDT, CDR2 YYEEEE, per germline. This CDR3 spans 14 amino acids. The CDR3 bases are TGTGCCAGCAGTCAAGGGGGCGGGAACACTGAAGCTTTCTTT. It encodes CASSQGGGNTEAFF.